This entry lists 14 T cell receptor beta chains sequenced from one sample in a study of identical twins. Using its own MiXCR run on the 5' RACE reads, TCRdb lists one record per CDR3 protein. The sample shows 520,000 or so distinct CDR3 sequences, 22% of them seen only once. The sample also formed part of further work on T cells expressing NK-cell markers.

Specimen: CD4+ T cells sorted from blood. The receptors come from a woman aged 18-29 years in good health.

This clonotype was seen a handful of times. The DNA for the CDR3 is TGCGCCAGCAGCAGCCTCGGGGAGGTTTCCGAGCAGTACTTC. This codes for CASSSLGEVSEQYF. The rearrangement joins TRBV5-1 to TRBJ2-7, with D maybe TRBD2 (6 bases). This CDR3 is built from 14 residues. The V gene's germline CDR1 is SGHRS and CDR2 YFSETQ. Trimming pared 4 bases from V and 6 bases from J, leaving 17 bases between. The full variable domain, completed using reference TRBV5-1 and TRBJ2-7, is KAGVTQTPRYLIKTRGQQVTLSCSPISGHRSVSWYQQTPGQGLQFLFEYFSETQRNKGNFPGRFSGRQFSNSRSEMNVSTLELGDSALYLCASSSLGEVSEQYFGPGTRLTVT.

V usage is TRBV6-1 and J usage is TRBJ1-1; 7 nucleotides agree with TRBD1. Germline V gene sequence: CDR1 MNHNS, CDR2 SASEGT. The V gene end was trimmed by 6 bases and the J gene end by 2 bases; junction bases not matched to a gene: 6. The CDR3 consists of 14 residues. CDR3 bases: TGTGCCAGCAGGGCAACAGGGGCCAACACTGAAGCTTTCTTT. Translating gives CASRATGANTEAFF.

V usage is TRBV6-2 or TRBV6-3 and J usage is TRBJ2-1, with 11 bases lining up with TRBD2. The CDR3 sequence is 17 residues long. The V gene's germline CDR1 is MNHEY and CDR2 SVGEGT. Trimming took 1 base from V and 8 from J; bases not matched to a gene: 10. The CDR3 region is CASSYLGLAGGSDEQFF. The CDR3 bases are TGTGCCAGCAGTTACTTGGGCCTAGCGGGAGGTAGCGATGAGCAGTTCTTC.

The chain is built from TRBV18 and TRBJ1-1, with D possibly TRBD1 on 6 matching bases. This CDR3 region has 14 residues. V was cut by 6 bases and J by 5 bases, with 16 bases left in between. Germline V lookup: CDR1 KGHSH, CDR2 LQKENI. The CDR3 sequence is CASSLDRRVTEAFF. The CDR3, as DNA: TGTGCCAGCTCCCTAGACAGGCGGGTAACTGAAGCTTTCTTT.

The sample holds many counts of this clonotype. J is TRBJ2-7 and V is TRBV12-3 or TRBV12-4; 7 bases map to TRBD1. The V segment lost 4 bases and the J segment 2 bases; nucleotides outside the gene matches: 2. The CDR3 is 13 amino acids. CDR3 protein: CASSSTGAYEQYF. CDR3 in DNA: TGTGCCAGCAGTTCAACAGGGGCCTACGAGCAGTACTTC.

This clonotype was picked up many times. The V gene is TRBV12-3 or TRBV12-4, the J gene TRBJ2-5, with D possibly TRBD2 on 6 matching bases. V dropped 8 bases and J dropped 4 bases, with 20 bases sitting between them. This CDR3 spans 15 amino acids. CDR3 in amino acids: CASSPGQAGGETQYF. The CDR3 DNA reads TGTGCCAGCTCCCCCGGCCAAGCGGGTGGAGAGACCCAGTACTTC.

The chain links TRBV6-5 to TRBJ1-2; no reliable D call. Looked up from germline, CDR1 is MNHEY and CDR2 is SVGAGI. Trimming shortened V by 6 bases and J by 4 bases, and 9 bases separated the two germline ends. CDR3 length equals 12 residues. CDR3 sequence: CASRDNSYGYTF. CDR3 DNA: TGTGCCAGCAGGGATAACAGCTATGGCTACACCTTC.

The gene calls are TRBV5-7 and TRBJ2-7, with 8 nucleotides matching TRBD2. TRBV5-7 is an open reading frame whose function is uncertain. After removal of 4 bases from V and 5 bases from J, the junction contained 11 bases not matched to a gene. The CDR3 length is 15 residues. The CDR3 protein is CASSGGAGEPNEQYF. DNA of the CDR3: TGTGCCAGCAGCGGAGGAGCGGGGGAACCTAACGAGCAGTACTTC.

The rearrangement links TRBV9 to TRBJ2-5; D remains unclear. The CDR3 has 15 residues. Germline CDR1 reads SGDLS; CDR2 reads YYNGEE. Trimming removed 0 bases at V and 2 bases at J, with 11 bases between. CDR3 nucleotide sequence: TGTGCCAGCAGCGTAGCCCCCATGGGTCAAGAGACCCAGTACTTC. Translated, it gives CASSVAPMGQETQYF.

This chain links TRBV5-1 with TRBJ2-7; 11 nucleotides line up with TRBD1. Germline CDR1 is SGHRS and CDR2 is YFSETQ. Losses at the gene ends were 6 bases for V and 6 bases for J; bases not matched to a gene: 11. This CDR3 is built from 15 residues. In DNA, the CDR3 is TGCGCCAGCACTCTTGGACAGGGGGCTGAGTCCGAGCAGTACTTC. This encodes CASTLGQGAESEQYF.

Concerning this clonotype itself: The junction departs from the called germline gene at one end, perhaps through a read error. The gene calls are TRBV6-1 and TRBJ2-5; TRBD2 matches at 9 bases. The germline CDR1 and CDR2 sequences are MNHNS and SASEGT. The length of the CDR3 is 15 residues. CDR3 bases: TGTGCCAACAGTGCTAGCGGGGTGTTTGGAGAGACCCAGTACTTC. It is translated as CANSASGVFGETQYF.

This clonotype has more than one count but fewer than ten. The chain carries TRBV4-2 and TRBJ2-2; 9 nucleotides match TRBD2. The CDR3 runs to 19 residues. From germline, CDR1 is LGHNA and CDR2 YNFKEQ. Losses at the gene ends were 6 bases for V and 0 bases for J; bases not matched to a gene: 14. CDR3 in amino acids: CASRRRASGEIANTGELFF. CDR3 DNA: TGTGCCAGCAGACGGAGGGCTAGCGGGGAAATCGCGAACACCGGGGAGCTGTTTTTT.

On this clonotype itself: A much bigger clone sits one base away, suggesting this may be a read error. The chain's CDR3 is CSARDKYEQYF. In nucleotides, the CDR3 is TGCAGTGCTAGAGATAAGTACGAGCAGTACTTC. V and J are TRBV20-1 and TRBJ2-7, with D unclear. Trimming left V 0 bases short and J 4 bases short, with 4 bases between. The CDR3 loop spans 11 amino acids. Per germline, CDR1 DFQATT and CDR2 SNEGSKA (reference sequence).

CDR3 sequence (DNA): TGTGCTAGTGGTTCGCCGGATACGCAGTATTTT. Translated, it gives CASGSPDTQYF. V and J are TRBV12-5 and TRBJ2-3, with D unclear. From germline, CDR1 is LGHNT and CDR2 FRNRAP. The CDR3 runs to 11 residues. V gave up 4 bases and J gave up 6 bases, with 5 bases separating them.